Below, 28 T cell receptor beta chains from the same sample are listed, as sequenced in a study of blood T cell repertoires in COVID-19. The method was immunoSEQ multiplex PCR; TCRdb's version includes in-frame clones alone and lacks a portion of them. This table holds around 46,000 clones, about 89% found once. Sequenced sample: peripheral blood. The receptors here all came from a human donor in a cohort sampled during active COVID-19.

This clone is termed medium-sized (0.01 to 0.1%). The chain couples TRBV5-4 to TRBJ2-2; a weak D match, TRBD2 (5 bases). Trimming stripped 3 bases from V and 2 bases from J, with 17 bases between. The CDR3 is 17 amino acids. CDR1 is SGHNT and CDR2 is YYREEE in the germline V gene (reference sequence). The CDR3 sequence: CASSSGESDPNTGELFF. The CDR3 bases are TGTGCCAGCAGCTCCGGGGAGTCTGACCCTAACACCGGGGAGCTGTTTTTT.

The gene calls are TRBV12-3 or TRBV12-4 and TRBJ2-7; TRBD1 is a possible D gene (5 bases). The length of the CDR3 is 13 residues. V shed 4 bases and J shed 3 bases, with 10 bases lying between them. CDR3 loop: CASSYRNGYEQYF. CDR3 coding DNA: TGTGCCAGCAGTTACAGGAACGGCTACGAGCAGTACTTC.

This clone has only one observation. This chain's CDR3 is CASSQVPGSNAGGEQYF. The CDR3 DNA sequence: TGTGCCAGCAGCCAGGTGCCCGGATCCAACGCAGGTGGGGAGCAGTACTTC. J is TRBJ2-7 and V is TRBV3-1 (or the pseudogene TRBV3-2); D gene uncertain. Germline V gene lookup returns CDR1 LGHDT and CDR2 YNNKEL (reference sequence). The V and J ends lost 3 bases and 7 bases respectively, with 25 bases between them. The CDR3 consists of 17 residues.

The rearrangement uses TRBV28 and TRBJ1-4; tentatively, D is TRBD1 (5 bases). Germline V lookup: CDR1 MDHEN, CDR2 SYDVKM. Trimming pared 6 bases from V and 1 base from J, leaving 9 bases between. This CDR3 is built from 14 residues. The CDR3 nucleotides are TGTGCCAGCAGCCCGACAGTAACTAATGAAAAACTGTTTTTT. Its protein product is CASSPTVTNEKLFF.

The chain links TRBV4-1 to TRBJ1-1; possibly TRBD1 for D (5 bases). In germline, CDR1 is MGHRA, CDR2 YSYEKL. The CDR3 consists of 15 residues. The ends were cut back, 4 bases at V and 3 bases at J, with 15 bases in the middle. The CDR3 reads CASSPGWGGDTEAFF. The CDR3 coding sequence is TGCGCCAGCAGCCCTGGCTGGGGGGGGGACACTGAAGCTTTCTTT.

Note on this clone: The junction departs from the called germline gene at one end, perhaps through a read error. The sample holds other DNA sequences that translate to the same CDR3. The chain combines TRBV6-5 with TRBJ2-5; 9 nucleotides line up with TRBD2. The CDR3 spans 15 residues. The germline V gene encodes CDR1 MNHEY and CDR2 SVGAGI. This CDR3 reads CASTRRLAAQETQYF. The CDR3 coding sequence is TGTGCCAGCACCAGGCGACTAGCGGCCCAGGAGACTCAGTACTTC.

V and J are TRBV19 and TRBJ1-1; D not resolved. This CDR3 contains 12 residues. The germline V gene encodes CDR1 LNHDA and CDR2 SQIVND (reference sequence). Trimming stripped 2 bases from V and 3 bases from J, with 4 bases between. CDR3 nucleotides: TGTGCCAGTAGTATACTTGACACTGAAGCTTTCTTT. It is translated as CASSILDTEAFF.

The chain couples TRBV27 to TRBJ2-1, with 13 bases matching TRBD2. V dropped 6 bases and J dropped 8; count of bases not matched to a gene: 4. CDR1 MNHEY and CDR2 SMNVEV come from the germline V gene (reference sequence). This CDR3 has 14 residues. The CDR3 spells CASRELAGGDEQFF. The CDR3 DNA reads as TGTGCCAGCAGGGAACTAGCGGGAGGGGATGAGCAGTTCTTC.

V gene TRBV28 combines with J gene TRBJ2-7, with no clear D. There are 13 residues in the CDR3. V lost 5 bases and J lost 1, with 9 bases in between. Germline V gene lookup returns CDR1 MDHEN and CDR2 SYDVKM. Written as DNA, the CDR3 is TGTGCCAGCAGTCCGACACTGTCCTACGAGCAGTACTTC. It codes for CASSPTLSYEQYF.

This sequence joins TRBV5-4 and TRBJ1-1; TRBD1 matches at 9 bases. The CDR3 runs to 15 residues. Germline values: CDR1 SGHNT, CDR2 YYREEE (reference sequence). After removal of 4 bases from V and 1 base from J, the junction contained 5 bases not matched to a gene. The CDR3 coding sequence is TGTGCCAGCAGCCCTACAGGGGGCGAGAACACTGAAGCTTTCTTT. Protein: CASSPTGGENTEAFF.

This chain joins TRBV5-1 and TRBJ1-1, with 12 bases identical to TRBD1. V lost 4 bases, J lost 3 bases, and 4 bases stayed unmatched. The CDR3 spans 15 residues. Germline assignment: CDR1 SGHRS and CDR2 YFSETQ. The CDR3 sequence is CASSPRDRGHTEAFF. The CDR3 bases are TGCGCCAGCAGCCCCCGGGACAGGGGGCACACTGAAGCTTTCTTT.

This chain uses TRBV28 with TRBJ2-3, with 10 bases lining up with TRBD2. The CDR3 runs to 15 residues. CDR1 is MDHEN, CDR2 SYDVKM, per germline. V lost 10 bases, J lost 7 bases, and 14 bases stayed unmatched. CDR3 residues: CAILGASGGSNTQYF. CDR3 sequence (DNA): TGTGCCATCCTAGGGGCTAGCGGGGGTTCAAATACGCAGTATTTT.

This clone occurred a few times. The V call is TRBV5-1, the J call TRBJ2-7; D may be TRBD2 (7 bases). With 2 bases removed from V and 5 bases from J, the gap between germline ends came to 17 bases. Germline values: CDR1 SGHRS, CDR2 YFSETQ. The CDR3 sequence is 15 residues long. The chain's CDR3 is CASSFPEGGSDEQYF. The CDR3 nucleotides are TGCGCCAGCAGCTTCCCCGAGGGGGGGTCTGACGAGCAGTACTTC.

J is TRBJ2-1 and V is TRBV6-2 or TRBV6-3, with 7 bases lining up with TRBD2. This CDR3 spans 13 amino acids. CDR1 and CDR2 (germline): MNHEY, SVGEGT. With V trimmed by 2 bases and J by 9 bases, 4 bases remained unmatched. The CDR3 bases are TGTGCCAGCAGTTACCTTTGGGAGGGTGAGCAGTTCTTC. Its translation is CASSYLWEGEQFF.

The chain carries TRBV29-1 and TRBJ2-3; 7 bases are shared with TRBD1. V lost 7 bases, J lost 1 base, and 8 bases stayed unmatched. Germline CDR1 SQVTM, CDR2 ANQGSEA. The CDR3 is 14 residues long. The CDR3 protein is CSAESDRGTDTQYF. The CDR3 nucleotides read TGCAGCGCAGAATCTGACAGGGGCACAGATACGCAGTATTTT.

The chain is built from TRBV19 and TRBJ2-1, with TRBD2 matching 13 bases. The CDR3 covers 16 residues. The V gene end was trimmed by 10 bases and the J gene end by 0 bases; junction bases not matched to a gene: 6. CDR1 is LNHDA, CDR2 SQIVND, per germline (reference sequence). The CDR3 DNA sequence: TGTGCCACTCTGAGGACTAGCGGGAGCTCCTACAATGAGCAGTTCTTC. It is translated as CATLRTSGSSYNEQFF.

In nucleotides, the CDR3 is TGTGCCAGCAGCCTAACTCGGGACAAAGAGACCCAGTACTTC. Residues: CASSLTRDKETQYF. The J gene is TRBJ2-5, the V gene TRBV7-9; tentatively, D is TRBD1 (6 bases). In germline, CDR1 is SEHNR, CDR2 FQNEAQ (reference sequence). The V and J ends lost 5 bases and 3 bases respectively, with 13 bases between them. CDR3 length equals 14 residues.

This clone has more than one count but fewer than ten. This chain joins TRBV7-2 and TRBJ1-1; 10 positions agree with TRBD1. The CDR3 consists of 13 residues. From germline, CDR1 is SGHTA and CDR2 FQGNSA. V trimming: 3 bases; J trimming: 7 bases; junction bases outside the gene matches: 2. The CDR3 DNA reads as TGTGCCAGCAGCTTGGACAGGGGGTTTGAAGCTTTCTTT. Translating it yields CASSLDRGFEAFF.

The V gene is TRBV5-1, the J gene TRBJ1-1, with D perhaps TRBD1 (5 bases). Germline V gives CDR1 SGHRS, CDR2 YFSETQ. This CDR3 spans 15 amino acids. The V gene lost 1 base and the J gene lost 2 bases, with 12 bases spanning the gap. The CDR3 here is CASSLNSGGNTEAFF. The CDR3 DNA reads TGCGCCAGCAGCTTGAATTCGGGGGGAAACACTGAAGCTTTCTTT.

CDR3 bases: TGTGCCAGCAGTTTCAGACAGGTGAACTACGAGCAGTACTTC. This sequence encodes CASSFRQVNYEQYF. The chain couples TRBV28 to TRBJ2-7; a possible D gene is TRBD1 (6 bases). Germline CDR1 reads MDHEN; CDR2 reads SYDVKM. V dropped 3 bases and J dropped 3 bases, with 12 bases sitting between them. This CDR3 region has 14 residues.

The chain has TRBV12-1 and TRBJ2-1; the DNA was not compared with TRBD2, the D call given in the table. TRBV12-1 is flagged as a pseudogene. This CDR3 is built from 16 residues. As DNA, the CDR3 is TGTGCCAGCAACCTCACGGGCCCCGGGAGTAGGAAAGAGCAGTTCTTC. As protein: CASNLTGPGSRKEQFF.

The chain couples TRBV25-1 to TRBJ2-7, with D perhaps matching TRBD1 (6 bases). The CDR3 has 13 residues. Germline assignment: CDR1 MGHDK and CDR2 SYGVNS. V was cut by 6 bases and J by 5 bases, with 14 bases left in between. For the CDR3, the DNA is TGTGCCAGCAGGCCCTCCGACAGGAACGAGCAGTACTTC. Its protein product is CASRPSDRNEQYF.

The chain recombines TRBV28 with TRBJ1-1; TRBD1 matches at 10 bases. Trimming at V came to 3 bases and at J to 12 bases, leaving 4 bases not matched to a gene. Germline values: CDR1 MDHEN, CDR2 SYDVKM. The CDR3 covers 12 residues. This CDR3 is CASSLDRGRPFF. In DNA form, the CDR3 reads TGTGCCAGCAGTTTGGACAGGGGGAGACCTTTCTTT.

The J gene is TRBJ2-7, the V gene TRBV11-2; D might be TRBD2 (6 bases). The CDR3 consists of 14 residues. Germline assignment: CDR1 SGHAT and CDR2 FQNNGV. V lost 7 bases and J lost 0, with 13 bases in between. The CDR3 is CASTRTGSSYEQYF. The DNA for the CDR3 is TGTGCCAGCACGCGAACCGGGAGCTCCTACGAGCAGTACTTC. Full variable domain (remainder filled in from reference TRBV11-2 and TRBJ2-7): EAGVAQSPRYKIIEKRQSVAFWCNPISGHATLYWYQQILGQGPKLLIQFQNNGVVDDSQLPKDRFSAERLKGVDSTLKIQPAKLEDSAVYLCASTRTGSSYEQYFGPGTRLTVT.

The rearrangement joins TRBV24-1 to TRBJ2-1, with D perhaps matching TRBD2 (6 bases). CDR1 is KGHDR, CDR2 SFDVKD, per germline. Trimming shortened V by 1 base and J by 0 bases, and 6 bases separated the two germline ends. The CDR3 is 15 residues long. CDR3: CATSDLAGSYNEQFF. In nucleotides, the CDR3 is TGTGCCACCAGTGATTTAGCGGGCTCCTACAATGAGCAGTTCTTC.

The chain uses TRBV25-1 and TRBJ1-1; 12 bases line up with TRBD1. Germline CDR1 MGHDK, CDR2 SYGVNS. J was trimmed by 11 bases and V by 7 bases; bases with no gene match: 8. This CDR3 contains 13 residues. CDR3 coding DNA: TGTGCCAGCATCACCGGGACAGGGGGCACTGCTTTCTTT. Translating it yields CASITGTGGTAFF.

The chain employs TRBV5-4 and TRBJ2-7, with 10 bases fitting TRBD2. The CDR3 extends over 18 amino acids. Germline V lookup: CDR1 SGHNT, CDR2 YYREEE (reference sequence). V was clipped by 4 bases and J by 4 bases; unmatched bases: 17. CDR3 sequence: CASSLGGSGGTSAYEQYF. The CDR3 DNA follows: TGTGCCAGCAGCCTAGGCGGTAGCGGTGGGACTAGCGCGTACGAGCAGTACTTC.

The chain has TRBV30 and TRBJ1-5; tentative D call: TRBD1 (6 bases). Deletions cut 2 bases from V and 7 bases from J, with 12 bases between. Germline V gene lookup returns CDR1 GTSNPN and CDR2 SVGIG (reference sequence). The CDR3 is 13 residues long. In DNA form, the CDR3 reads TGTGCCTGGAGTAACAGGGTTGAACAGCCCCAGCATTTT. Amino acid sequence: CAWSNRVEQPQHF.